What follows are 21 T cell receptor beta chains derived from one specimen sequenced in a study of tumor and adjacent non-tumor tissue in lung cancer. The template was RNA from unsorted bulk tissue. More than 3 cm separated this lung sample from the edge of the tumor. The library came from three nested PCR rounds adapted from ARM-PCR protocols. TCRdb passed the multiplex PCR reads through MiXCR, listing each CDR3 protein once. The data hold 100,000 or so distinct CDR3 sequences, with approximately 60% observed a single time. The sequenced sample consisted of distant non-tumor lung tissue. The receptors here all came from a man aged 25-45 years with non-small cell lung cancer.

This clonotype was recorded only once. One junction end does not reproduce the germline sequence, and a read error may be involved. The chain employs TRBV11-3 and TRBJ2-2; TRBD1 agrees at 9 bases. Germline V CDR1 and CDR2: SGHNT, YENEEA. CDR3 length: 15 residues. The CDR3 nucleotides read TGTGTCAGCAGTCCGGGACAGGGAAACACCGGGGAGCTGTTTTTT. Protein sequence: CVSSPGQGNTGELFF.

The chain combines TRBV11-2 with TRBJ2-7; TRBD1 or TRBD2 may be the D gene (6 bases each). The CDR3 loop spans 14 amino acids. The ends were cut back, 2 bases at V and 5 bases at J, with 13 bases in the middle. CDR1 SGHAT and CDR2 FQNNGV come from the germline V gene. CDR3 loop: CASSLRGGSHEQYF. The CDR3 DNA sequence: TGTGCCAGCAGCTTACGAGGGGGGAGCCACGAGCAGTACTTC.

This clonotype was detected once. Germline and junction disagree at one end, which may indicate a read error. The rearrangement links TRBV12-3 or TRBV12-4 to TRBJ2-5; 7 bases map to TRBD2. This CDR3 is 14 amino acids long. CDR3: CTSSLPTGGETQYF. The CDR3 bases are TGTACCAGCAGTTTACCGACGGGGGGAGAGACTCAGTACTTC.

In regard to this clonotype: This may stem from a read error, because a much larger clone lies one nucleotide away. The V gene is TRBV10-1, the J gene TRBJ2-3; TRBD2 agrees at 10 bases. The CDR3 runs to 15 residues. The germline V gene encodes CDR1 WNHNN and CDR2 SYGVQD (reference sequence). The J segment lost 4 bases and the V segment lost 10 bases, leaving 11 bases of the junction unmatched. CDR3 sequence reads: CATSASGGVADTQYF. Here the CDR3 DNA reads TGCGCCACCTCCGCGAGCGGGGGGGTGGCAGATACGCAGTATTTT.

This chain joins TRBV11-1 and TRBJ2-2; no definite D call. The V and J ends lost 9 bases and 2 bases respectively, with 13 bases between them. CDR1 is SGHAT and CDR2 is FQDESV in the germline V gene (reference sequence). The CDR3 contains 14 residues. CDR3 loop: CASSTQSNTGELFF. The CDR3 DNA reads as TGTGCCAGTAGCACCCAGTCTAACACCGGGGAGCTGTTTTTT.

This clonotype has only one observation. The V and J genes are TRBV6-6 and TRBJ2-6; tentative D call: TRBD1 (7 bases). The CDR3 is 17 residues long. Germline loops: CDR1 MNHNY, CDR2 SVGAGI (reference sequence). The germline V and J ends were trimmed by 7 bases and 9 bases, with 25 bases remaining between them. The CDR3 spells CASNRDSGYSRVNVLTF. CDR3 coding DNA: TGTGCCAGCAATCGGGACAGCGGGTACTCTAGGGTCAACGTCCTGACTTTC.

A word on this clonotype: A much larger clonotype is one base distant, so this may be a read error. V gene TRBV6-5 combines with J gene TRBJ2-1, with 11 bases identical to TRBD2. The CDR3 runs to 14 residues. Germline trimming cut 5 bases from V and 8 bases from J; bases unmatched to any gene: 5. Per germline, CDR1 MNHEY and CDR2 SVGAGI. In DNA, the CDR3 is TGTGCCAGCAGTGCTACTAGCGGGAGTTATGAGCAGTTCTTC. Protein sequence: CASSATSGSYEQFF.

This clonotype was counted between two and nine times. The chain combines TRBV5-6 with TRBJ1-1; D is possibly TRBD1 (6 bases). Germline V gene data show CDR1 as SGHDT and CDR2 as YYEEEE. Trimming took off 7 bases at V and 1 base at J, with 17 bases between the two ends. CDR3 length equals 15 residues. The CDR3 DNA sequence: TGTGCCAGCTCCCGCCTGGACAGACAGAACACTGAAGCTTTCTTT. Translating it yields CASSRLDRQNTEAFF.

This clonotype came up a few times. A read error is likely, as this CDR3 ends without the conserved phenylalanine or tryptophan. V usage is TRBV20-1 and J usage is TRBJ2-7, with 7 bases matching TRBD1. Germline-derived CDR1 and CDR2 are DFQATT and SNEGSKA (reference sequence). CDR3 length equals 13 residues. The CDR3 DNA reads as TGCAGTGCCCTGGACAGGACGACCTACGTGCAGTACTAC. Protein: CSALDRTTYVQYY.

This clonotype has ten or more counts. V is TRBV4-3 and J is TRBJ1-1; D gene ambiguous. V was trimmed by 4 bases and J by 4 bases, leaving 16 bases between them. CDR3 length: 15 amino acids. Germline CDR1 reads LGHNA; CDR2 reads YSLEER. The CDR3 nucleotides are TGCGCCAGCAGCCCCATTGTACGGTCGCCCACTGAAGCTTTCTTT. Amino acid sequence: CASSPIVRSPTEAFF.

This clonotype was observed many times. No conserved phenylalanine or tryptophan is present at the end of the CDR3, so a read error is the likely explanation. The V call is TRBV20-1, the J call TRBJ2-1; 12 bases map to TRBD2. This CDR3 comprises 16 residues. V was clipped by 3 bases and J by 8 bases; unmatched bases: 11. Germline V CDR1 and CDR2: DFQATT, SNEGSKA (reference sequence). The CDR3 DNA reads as TGCAGTGCTAGGGGCTTGACTAGCGGGAGCGTCTATGAGCAGTTCCTC. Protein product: CSARGLTSGSVYEQFL.

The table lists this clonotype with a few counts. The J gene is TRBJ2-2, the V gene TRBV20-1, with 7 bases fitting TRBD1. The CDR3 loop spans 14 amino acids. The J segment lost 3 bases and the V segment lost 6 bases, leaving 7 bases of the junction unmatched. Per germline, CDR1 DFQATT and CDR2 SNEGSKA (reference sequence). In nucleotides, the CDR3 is TGCAGTGCATTGACAGGGTGGTACACCGGGGAGCTGTTTTTT. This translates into CSALTGWYTGELFF.

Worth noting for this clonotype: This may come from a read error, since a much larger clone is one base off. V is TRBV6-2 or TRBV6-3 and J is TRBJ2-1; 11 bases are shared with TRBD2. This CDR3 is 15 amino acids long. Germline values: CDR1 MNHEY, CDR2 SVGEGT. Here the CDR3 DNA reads TGTGCCTGCAGTCCTACTAGCGGGGGAGGCAATGAGCAGTTCTTC. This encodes CACSPTSGGGNEQFF.

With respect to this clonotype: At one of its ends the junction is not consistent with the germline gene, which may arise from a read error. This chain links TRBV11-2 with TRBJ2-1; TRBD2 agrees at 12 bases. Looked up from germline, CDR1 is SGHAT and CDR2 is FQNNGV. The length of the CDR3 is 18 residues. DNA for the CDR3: TGTGCCAGCAGCTTAAGGCTAGCGGGGGGGAGGATCTACGATGAGCAGTTCTTC. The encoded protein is CASSLRLAGGRIYDEQFF.

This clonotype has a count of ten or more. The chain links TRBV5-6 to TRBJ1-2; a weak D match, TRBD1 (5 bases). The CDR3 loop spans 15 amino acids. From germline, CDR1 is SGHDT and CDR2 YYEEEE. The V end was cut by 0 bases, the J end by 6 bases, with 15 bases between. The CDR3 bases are TGTGCCAGCAGCTTGGATGCTTCAGGGCTCCATGGCTACACCTTC. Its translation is CASSLDASGLHGYTF. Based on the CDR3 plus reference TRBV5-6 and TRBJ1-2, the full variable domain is DAGVTQSPTHLIKTRGQQVTLRCSPKSGHDTVSWYQQALGQGPQFIFQYYEEEERQRGNFPDRFSGHQFPNYSSELNVNALLLGDSALYLCASSLDASGLHGYTFGSGTRLTVV.

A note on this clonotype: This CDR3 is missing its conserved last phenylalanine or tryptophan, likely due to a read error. The CDR3 loop reads CSVDPATNYGYTY. The DNA of the CDR3 is TGCAGCGTTGATCCAGCTACTAACTATGGCTACACCTAC. V and J are TRBV29-1 and TRBJ1-2, with no clear D. The length of the CDR3 is 13 residues. Germline V gene data show CDR1 as SQVTM and CDR2 as ANQGSEA. Trimming took off 3 bases at V and 0 bases at J, with 8 bases between the two ends.

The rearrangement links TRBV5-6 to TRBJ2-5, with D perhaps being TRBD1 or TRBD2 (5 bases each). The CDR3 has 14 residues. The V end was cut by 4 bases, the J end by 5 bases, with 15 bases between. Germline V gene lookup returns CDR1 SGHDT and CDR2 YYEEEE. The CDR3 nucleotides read TGTGCCAGCAGCCCCGTGGGGGTCGGGGAGACCCAGTACTTC. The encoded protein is CASSPVGVGETQYF.

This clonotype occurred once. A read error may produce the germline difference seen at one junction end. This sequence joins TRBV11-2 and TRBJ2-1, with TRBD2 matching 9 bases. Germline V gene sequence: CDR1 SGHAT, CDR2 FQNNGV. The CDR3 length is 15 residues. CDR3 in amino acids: CVGSFIAGGNNEQIF. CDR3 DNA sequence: TGTGTCGGCAGCTTTATTGCGGGAGGGAATAATGAGCAGATCTTC.

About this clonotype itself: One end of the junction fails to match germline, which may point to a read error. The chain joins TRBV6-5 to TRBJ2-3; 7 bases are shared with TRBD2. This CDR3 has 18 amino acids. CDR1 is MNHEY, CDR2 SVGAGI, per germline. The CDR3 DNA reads TGTGCCAGCAGTTACTCGGGCGGGCCGGGGACTATCACAGATACACAGTATTTT. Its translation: CASSYSGGPGTITDTQYF.

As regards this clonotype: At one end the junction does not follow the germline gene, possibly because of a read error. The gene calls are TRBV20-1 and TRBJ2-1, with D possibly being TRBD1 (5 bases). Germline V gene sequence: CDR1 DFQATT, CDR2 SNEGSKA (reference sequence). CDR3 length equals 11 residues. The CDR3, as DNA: TGCAGTGCTCAAGGGGTGAATGAGCATTTCTTC. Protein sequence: CSAQGVNEHFF.

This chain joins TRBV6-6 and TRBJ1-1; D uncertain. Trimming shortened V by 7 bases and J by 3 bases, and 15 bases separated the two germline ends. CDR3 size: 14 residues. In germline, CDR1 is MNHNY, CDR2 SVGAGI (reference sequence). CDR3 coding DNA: TGTGCCAGCATTTCATGGACGGTAGACACTGAAGCTTTCTTT. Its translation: CASISWTVDTEAFF.